The sequence of this T cell receptor (beta chain) was determined in a study of technical replicates of blood from several donors. TCRdb's copy holds only in-frame clones and misses some; the assay was immunoSEQ multiplex PCR. The table shows 30,000 to 40,000 clones, with approximately 94% occurring only once. Looked up from germline, CDR1 is MNHNY and CDR2 is SVGAGI (reference sequence). This CDR3 contains 15 residues. Losses at the gene ends were 6 bases for V and 4 bases for J; bases not matched to a gene: 11. The chain recombines TRBV6-6 with TRBJ1-2; 7 positions match TRBD1. The TCR sequence derives from a human donor in good health. Some clones in this sample may be carry-over from other donors' samples. Sample: PBMCs. This CDR3 reads CASSSPRDSIYGYTF. In DNA, the CDR3 is TGTGCCAGCAGCTCGCCTCGGGACAGCATCTATGGCTACACCTTC.